Below, 25 T cell receptor beta chains from the same sample are listed, as sequenced in a study of T cell repertoires in cytomegalovirus infection. TCRdb independently ran MiXCR on the reads; one entry per CDR3 protein. The sample consists of roughly 920,000 distinct CDR3 sequences, less than 35% of them appearing once. These receptors have no known antigen. The sequencing used cultured CD8+ T cells from PBMCs, collected from culture after CMV antigen stimulation. The receptor set was obtained from a human donor in good health (CMV status not recorded). Some clones in this sample may be carry-over from other donors' samples.

This chain links TRBV19 with TRBJ1-6, with a weak D call TRBD1 (5 bases). The V end was cut by 1 base, the J end by 0 bases, with 10 bases between. Germline V gene lookup returns CDR1 LNHDA and CDR2 SQIVND (reference sequence). The CDR3 spans 17 residues. The CDR3 nucleotides read TGTGCCAGTAGTATAGCCGGAGGGGTCTCCTATAATTCACCCCTCCACTTT. Translated: CASSIAGGVSYNSPLHF.

There are a few counts of this clonotype. The chain carries TRBV7-9 and TRBJ2-5; a weak D match, TRBD2 (5 bases). The CDR3 is made up of 14 amino acids. The germline CDR1 and CDR2 sequences are SEHNR and FQNEAQ (reference sequence). V gave up 5 bases and J gave up 1 base, with 11 bases separating them. The CDR3 DNA follows: TGTGCCAGCAGCGTGACTAACCTCCAAGAGACCCAGTACTTC. Translation gives CASSVTNLQETQYF.

This clonotype has at least ten counts. V is TRBV6-1 and J is TRBJ1-5; TRBD1 matches 8 bases. CDR1 is MNHNS and CDR2 is SASEGT in the germline V gene. The length of the CDR3 is 14 residues. V was clipped by 7 bases and J by 7 bases; unmatched bases: 9. CDR3 DNA: TGTGCCAGCAACCCCCAGGGGGCGGCCCAGCCCCAGCATTTT. The encoded protein is CASNPQGAAQPQHF.

V gene TRBV6-6 combines with J gene TRBJ2-7, with 13 nucleotides matching TRBD2. Germline-derived CDR1 and CDR2 are MNHNY and SVGAGI (reference sequence). The V segment lost 2 bases and the J segment 4 bases; nucleotides outside the gene matches: 2. The length of the CDR3 is 15 residues. CDR3 coding DNA: TGTGCCAGCAGTTACGGGACTAGCGGGGATTACGAGCAGTACGTC. This translates into CASSYGTSGDYEQYV.

This clonotype was seen a handful of times. The J gene is TRBJ2-5, the V gene TRBV3-1, with D perhaps TRBD1 (6 bases). V dropped 6 bases and J dropped 4 bases, with 18 bases sitting between them. The CDR3 sequence is 15 residues long. Germline CDR1 is LGHDT and CDR2 is YNNKEL (reference sequence). CDR3 residues: CASSPDSSPGETQYF. In DNA form, the CDR3 reads TGTGCCAGCAGTCCGGACAGTTCCCCGGGAGAGACCCAGTACTTC.

The chain is built from TRBV11-2 and TRBJ2-1; 8 positions match TRBD2. Germline loops: CDR1 SGHAT, CDR2 FQNNGV. CDR3 length equals 18 residues. Losses at the gene ends were 2 bases for V and 8 bases for J; bases not matched to a gene: 17. The DNA for the CDR3 is TGTGCCAGCAGCTTACCCGGACTAGCTTATTATCCAAGGGATGAGCAGTTCTTC. This sequence encodes CASSLPGLAYYPRDEQFF.

The chain combines TRBV19 with TRBJ2-7; TRBD1 agrees at 7 bases. Germline V gene data show CDR1 as LNHDA and CDR2 as SQIVND (reference sequence). Losses at the gene ends were 8 bases for V and 2 bases for J; bases not matched to a gene: 9. The CDR3 totals 14 residues. CDR3 DNA: TGTGCCAGTGGACCGGGACAGTGGACCTACGAGCAGTACTTC. It yields the protein CASGPGQWTYEQYF.

This chain uses TRBV9 with TRBJ2-1, with D maybe TRBD2 (7 bases). The CDR3 contains 15 residues. The germline V gene has CDR1 SGDLS and CDR2 YYNGEE. V lost 7 bases to trimming and J lost 4 bases, with 18 bases between them. The CDR3 reads CASGVEGGRYNEQFF. In nucleotides, the CDR3 is TGTGCCAGCGGAGTAGAGGGGGGGCGGTACAATGAGCAGTTCTTC.

The V call is TRBV27, the J call TRBJ2-7, with D maybe TRBD2 (6 bases). V was cut by 6 bases and J by 9 bases, with 15 bases left in between. Germline CDR1 reads MNHEY; CDR2 reads SMNVEV (reference sequence). CDR3 length: 12 residues. CDR3 region: CASSPFSGGQYF. The CDR3 DNA sequence: TGTGCCAGCAGCCCTTTTTCCGGGGGGCAGTACTTC.

This clonotype came up a few times. The V call is TRBV15, the J call TRBJ2-5; maybe TRBD2 (5 bases). This CDR3 comprises 15 residues. Germline loops: CDR1 LNHNV, CDR2 YYDKDF (reference sequence). Trimming pared 0 bases from V and 5 bases from J, leaving 13 bases between. DNA of the CDR3: TGTGCCACCAGCAGAGATGAGGGTGGGGAGGAGACCCAGTACTTC. Encoded protein: CATSRDEGGEETQYF.

This chain uses TRBV7-6 with TRBJ1-4; no clear D. Per germline, CDR1 SGHVS and CDR2 FNYEAQ. Trimming took 4 bases from V and 0 from J, leaving 6 bases between them. The CDR3 spans 14 residues. The CDR3 is CASSYYATNEKLFF. CDR3 nucleotides: TGTGCCAGCAGCTACTATGCAACTAATGAAAAACTGTTTTTT.

In its sample, this clonotype was seen many times. V is TRBV7-6 and J is TRBJ2-2; 9 bases align to TRBD1. Germline V gene sequence: CDR1 SGHVS, CDR2 FNYEAQ. V was pared by 5 bases and J by 5 bases, with 6 bases of the junction left unmatched. CDR3 size: 15 residues. CDR3 protein: CASSAPGTGTGELFF. For the CDR3, the DNA is TGTGCCAGCAGCGCGCCTGGGACAGGGACCGGGGAGCTGTTTTTT.

This clonotype was observed a few times. V gene TRBV7-9 combines with J gene TRBJ2-7; no definite D call. The length of the CDR3 is 13 residues. CDR1 and CDR2 (germline): SEHNR, FQNEAQ (reference sequence). Trimming shortened V by 7 bases and J by 0 bases, and 10 bases separated the two germline ends. CDR3 coding DNA: TGTGCCAGCAAGGGCAGGAGCTCCTACGAGCAGTACTTC. As protein: CASKGRSSYEQYF.

This clonotype came up a few times. V usage is TRBV5-6 and J usage is TRBJ1-5, with a weak D call TRBD1 (5 bases). Germline CDR1 and CDR2: SGHDT and YYEEEE. Trimming took off 2 bases at V and 5 bases at J, with 11 bases between the two ends. This CDR3 has 14 residues. The CDR3 loop is CASSLRQSHQPQHF. CDR3 nucleotide sequence: TGTGCCAGCAGCTTAAGACAGAGTCATCAGCCCCAGCATTTT. The variable domain in full, completed from reference TRBV5-6 and TRBJ1-5, reads DAGVTQSPTHLIKTRGQQVTLRCSPKSGHDTVSWYQQALGQGPQFIFQYYEEEERQRGNFPDRFSGHQFPNYSSELNVNALLLGDSALYLCASSLRQSHQPQHFGDGTRLSIL.

This clonotype was counted a few times. The J gene is TRBJ2-2, the V gene TRBV6-6; D may correspond to TRBD1 or TRBD2 (6 bases each). CDR3 size: 15 residues. Trimming pared 5 bases from V and 0 bases from J, leaving 10 bases between. Germline CDR1 reads MNHNY; CDR2 reads SVGAGI (reference sequence). The CDR3 loop reads CASSTGAANTGELFF. In DNA form, the CDR3 reads TGTGCCAGCAGTACGGGGGCGGCGAACACCGGGGAGCTGTTTTTT.

This clonotype was observed a single time. The J gene is TRBJ2-1, the V gene TRBV27, with 9 bases matching TRBD1. The germline CDR1 and CDR2 sequences are MNHEY and SMNVEV (reference sequence). The CDR3 runs to 16 residues. Germline trimming cut 0 bases from V and 5 bases from J; bases unmatched to any gene: 5. The DNA for the CDR3 is TGTGCCAGCAGTTTATCGGGGACAGGGACCCACAATGAGCAGTTCTTC. Translating gives CASSLSGTGTHNEQFF.

This clonotype occurred a few times. The chain has TRBV4-1 and TRBJ2-2; tentative D call: TRBD1 (6 bases). The ends were cut back, 1 base at V and 0 bases at J, with 9 bases in the middle. This CDR3 spans 16 amino acids. Germline V gene sequence: CDR1 MGHRA, CDR2 YSYEKL. This chain's CDR3 is CASSQVDSPNTGELFF. DNA of the CDR3: TGCGCCAGCAGCCAAGTGGACAGTCCGAACACCGGGGAGCTGTTTTTT.

Only a few counts were recorded for this clonotype. V gene TRBV6-5 combines with J gene TRBJ1-1; D not resolved. CDR3 length: 15 residues. The V and J ends lost 6 bases and 3 bases respectively, with 17 bases between them. The germline CDR1 and CDR2 sequences are MNHEY and SVGAGI. This chain's CDR3 is CASRQDEVGDTEAFF. In nucleotides, the CDR3 is TGTGCCAGCAGGCAGGACGAGGTTGGAGACACTGAAGCTTTCTTT.

The rearrangement joins TRBV12-3 or TRBV12-4 to TRBJ1-2; 8 nucleotides align to TRBD1. The trim removed 0 bases at V and 4 bases at J, leaving 10 bases unmatched. The length of the CDR3 is 17 residues. Here the CDR3 DNA reads TGTGCCAGCAGTTTAGCTAGGGCGGGACAGGTCGGCTATGGCTACACCTTC. It translates to CASSLARAGQVGYGYTF.

This clonotype is classed as medium-sized (0.01 to 0.1%). V and J are TRBV12-3 or TRBV12-4 and TRBJ1-5; 7 bases fit TRBD1. V gave up 2 bases and J gave up 4 bases; unmatched junction bases: 2. The CDR3 spans 14 residues. CDR3 sequence reads: CASSLRGPNQPQHF. The CDR3 nucleotides read TGTGCCAGCAGTTTAAGGGGGCCGAATCAGCCCCAGCATTTT.

The chain has TRBV5-1 and TRBJ2-1; no firm D call. CDR3 length: 11 amino acids. Trimming took off 2 bases at V and 14 bases at J, with 11 bases between the two ends. Germline loops: CDR1 SGHRS, CDR2 YFSETQ. The CDR3 is CASSLGGTEFF. For the CDR3, the DNA is TGCGCCAGCAGCTTAGGCGGCACAGAGTTCTTC. Variable domain in full (rest from reference TRBV5-1 and TRBJ2-1): KAGVTQTPRYLIKTRGQQVTLSCSPISGHRSVSWYQQTPGQGLQFLFEYFSETQRNKGNFPGRFSGRQFSNSRSEMNVSTLELGDSALYLCASSLGGTEFFGPGTRLTVL.

This chain links TRBV24-1 with TRBJ2-5; 7 bases map to TRBD2. The CDR3 runs 15 residues. The junction had 4 bases not matched to a gene; V was cut back by 0 bases and J by 4 bases. CDR1 and CDR2 (germline): KGHDR, SFDVKD. CDR3 nucleotide sequence: TGTGCCACCAGTGATTTGGCACCGGGGGGAGAGACCCAGTACTTC. It codes for CATSDLAPGGETQYF.

This clonotype came up a few times. V is TRBV7-9 and J is TRBJ2-1; D is perhaps TRBD1 or TRBD2 (7 bases each). Per the germline V gene, CDR1 is SEHNR and CDR2 is FQNEAQ (reference sequence). The CDR3 totals 12 residues. Trimming took off 7 bases at V and 9 bases at J, with 13 bases between the two ends. The CDR3 DNA reads TGTGCCAGCAACCCAGGGGGGGCTGAGCAGTTCTTC. This sequence encodes CASNPGGAEQFF. The complete variable domain, with remaining parts taken from reference TRBV7-9 and TRBJ2-1, reads DTGVSQNPRHKITKRGQNVTFRCDPISEHNRLYWYRQTLGQGPEFLTYFQNEAQLEKSRLLSDRFSAERPKGSFSTLEIQRTEQGDSAMYLCASNPGGAEQFFGPGTRLTVL.

This clonotype came up many times. The rearrangement uses TRBV27 and TRBJ2-7, with D hard to call. Per germline, CDR1 MNHEY and CDR2 SMNVEV (reference sequence). V gave up 4 bases and J gave up 4 bases, with 11 bases separating them. This CDR3 is 13 amino acids long. CDR3 sequence: CASSYGVRYEQYF. The CDR3 DNA reads as TGTGCCAGCAGTTATGGGGTGAGATACGAGCAGTACTTC.

The chain uses TRBV7-2 and TRBJ2-7, with a weak D call TRBD2 (5 bases). Trimming removed 5 bases at V and 7 bases at J, with 21 bases between. From germline, CDR1 is SGHTA and CDR2 FQGNSA. The CDR3 has 15 residues. The CDR3 here is CASSPSMGTRGEQYF. The CDR3 coding sequence is TGTGCCAGCAGCCCTAGCATGGGCACTCGAGGGGAGCAGTACTTC.